This is a list of T cell receptor beta chains from one sample in a study of CD8 T cells in Susac syndrome. TCRdb reprocessed the immunoSEQ multiplex PCR reads via MiXCR and lists one record per CDR3 protein. Among 300,000 or so distinct CDR3 sequences listed, under 95% were seen once. The specimen was CD4+ T cells from PBMCs. These receptors all come from a human donor with multiple sclerosis. Each CDR3 is given with its conserved first and last residue. Fields, in order: V gene, D gene, clone size, J gene, CDR3 protein, CDR3 DNA. A D gene is named only where the DNA matches it firmly. Not every row has a clone size; where given, it reads once, few, many or a size class.

>TRBV9|TRBD2|NA|TRBJ2-3
CASSPRLAGGADTQYF
TGTGCCAGCAGCCCAAGACTAGCGGGAGGTGCAGATACGCAGTATTTT
>TRBV5-6|TRBD1|NA|TRBJ1-4
CASSSRAGTGGEKLFF
TGTGCCAGCAGCTCCAGGGCCGGGACAGGGGGGGAAAAACTGTTTTTT
>TRBV7-2|NA|NA|TRBJ2-1
CASSLASGVNEQFF
TGTGCCAGCAGCTTAGCGTCAGGGGTAAATGAGCAGTTCTTC
>TRBV3-1|TRBD2|NA|TRBJ2-2
CASMGGRSTGELFF
TGTGCCAGCATGGGGGGGAGAAGCACCGGGGAGCTGTTTTTT
>TRBV6-1|TRBD1|NA|TRBJ1-2
CASSGQHYGYTF
TGTGCCAGCTCGGGACAGCACTATGGCTACACCTTC
>TRBV18|NA|NA|TRBJ2-3
CASSPPVEDTQYF
TGTGCCAGCTCACCACCAGTTGAGGATACGCAGTATTTT
>TRBV23-1|NA|NA|TRBJ2-7
CASSQSGYEQYF
TGCGCCAGCAGTCAGAGCGGCTACGAGCAGTACTTC
>TRBV9|TRBD1|NA|TRBJ2-6
CASSVGNRGSGANVLTF
TGTGCCAGCAGCGTAGGTAACAGGGGCTCTGGGGCCAACGTCCTGACTTTC
>TRBV27|TRBD2|NA|TRBJ2-7
CASSGRTSGTRRGSYEQYF
TGTGCCAGCAGTGGGCGGACTAGCGGGACCCGCAGGGGCTCCTACGAGCAGTACTTC
>TRBV7-2|TRBD1|NA|TRBJ2-7
CASSSGQPLYEQYF
TGTGCCAGCAGTTCGGGACAGCCTTTATACGAGCAGTACTTC
>TRBV6-2/TRBV6-3|NA|NA|TRBJ1-5
CASSWTKQWPQHF
TGTGCCAGCAGCTGGACTAAACAGTGGCCCCAGCATTTT
>TRBV10-2|TRBD2|NA|TRBJ2-3
CASRSGGAPDTQYF
TGCGCCAGCAGGAGCGGGGGGGCCCCAGATACGCAGTATTTT
>TRBV7-2|NA|NA|TRBJ2-2
CASSLGGGAGELFF
TGTGCCAGCAGCTTAGGGGGCGGGGCCGGGGAGCTGTTTTTT
>TRBV29-1|NA|NA|TRBJ2-3
CSVEGFTDTQYF
TGCAGCGTCGAAGGTTTCACAGATACGCAGTATTTT
>TRBV6-5|TRBD2|NA|TRBJ2-2
CASRRAGRVTGELFF
TGTGCCAGCAGACGAGCGGGAAGGGTCACCGGGGAGCTGTTTTTT
>TRBV23-1|TRBD1|NA|TRBJ1-6
CASSQSPRGTNSPLHF
TGCGCCAGCAGTCAATCGCCCAGGGGGACGAATTCACCCCTCCACTTT
>TRBV7-9|NA|NA|TRBJ1-2
CASSFRGTNYGYTF
TGTGCCAGCAGCTTCAGGGGTACTAACTATGGCTACACCTTC
>TRBV4-3|NA|once|TRBJ1-4
CASSQESSRKLFF
TGCGCCAGCAGCCAAGAATCCTCCAGGAAACTGTTTTTT
>TRBV7-9|NA|NA|TRBJ1-4
CASSPRGSRGAEEKLFF
TGTGCCAGCAGCCCCCGCGGGTCGAGGGGCGCAGAGGAAAAACTGTTTTTT
>TRBV30|NA|NA|TRBJ1-2
CAWRTGGSLYTF
TGTGCCTGGAGGACAGGAGGTTCGCTATACACCTTC
>TRBV18|TRBD2|NA|TRBJ2-1
CASSPAGTTAYNEQFF
TGTGCCAGCTCACCCGCCGGGACTACGGCTTACAATGAGCAGTTCTTC
>TRBV20-1|TRBD2|NA|TRBJ2-1
CSIVKGLAGVNEQFF
TGCAGCATCGTAAAAGGACTAGCGGGAGTCAATGAGCAGTTCTTC
>TRBV12-3/TRBV12-4|NA|NA|TRBJ1-2
CASSRQAFNGGNYGYTF
TGTGCCAGCAGCCGACAGGCCTTCAATGGGGGTAACTATGGCTACACCTTC
>TRBV29-1|NA|NA|TRBJ2-1
CSVGSGETEQFF
TGCAGCGTTGGATCGGGGGAGACTGAGCAGTTCTTC
>TRBV7-9|NA|NA|TRBJ2-1
CATKEAEYNEQFF
TGTGCCACCAAGGAAGCGGAATACAATGAGCAGTTCTTC
>TRBV19|NA|few|TRBJ1-1
CASSLEDTEAFF
TGTGCCAGTAGTCTTGAGGACACTGAAGCTTTCTTT
>TRBV29-1|NA|NA|TRBJ1-1
CSVESLLIGDTEAFF
TGCAGCGTTGAATCCCTTCTTATAGGGGACACTGAAGCTTTCTTT
>TRBV5-6|NA|NA|TRBJ2-5
CASSFLRVRQTQYF
TGTGCCAGCAGCTTCCTCAGGGTGAGGCAGACCCAGTACTTC
>TRBV4-2|NA|NA|TRBJ1-2
CASSQETAYGYTF
TGTGCCAGCAGCCAAGAAACAGCCTATGGCTACACCTTC
>TRBV20-1|NA|NA|TRBJ1-2
CSAVRSGQEGYTF
TGCAGTGCTGTCCGAAGCGGCCAGGAAGGCTACACCTTC
>TRBV20-1|TRBD2|NA|TRBJ2-1
CSASGGAGLAGFYNEQFF
TGCAGTGCTAGCGGGGGCGCGGGACTAGCGGGCTTCTACAATGAGCAGTTCTTC
>TRBV6-2/TRBV6-3|TRBD2|NA|TRBJ2-4
CASSLSRGIQYF
TGTGCCAGCAGCCTGTCGCGGGGGATTCAGTACTTC
>TRBV5-6|NA|once|TRBJ1-1
CASSFYSPGTEAFF
TGTGCCAGCAGCTTTTATTCCCCGGGCACTGAAGCTTTCTTT
>TRBV7-9|NA|NA|TRBJ2-6
CASSPQPPSGANVLTF
TGTGCCAGCAGCCCCCAACCCCCTTCTGGGGCCAACGTCCTGACTTTC
>TRBV4-1|TRBD2|NA|TRBJ2-7
CASSHSSSRLAGGTTYEQYF
TGCGCCAGCAGCCATAGTAGTAGTCGACTAGCGGGAGGGACTACCTACGAGCAGTACTTC
>TRBV20-1|NA|NA|TRBJ2-7
CSALTSYEQYF
TGCAGTGCGTTGACTTCCTACGAGCAGTACTTC
>TRBV7-2|NA|NA|TRBJ2-1
CASSPEQLNYNEQFF
TGTGCCAGCAGCCCCGAGCAGTTGAACTACAATGAGCAGTTCTTC
>TRBV12-3/TRBV12-4|NA|NA|TRBJ2-7
CASSLDGVAYEQYF
TGTGCCAGCAGTTTAGACGGGGTCGCCTACGAGCAGTACTTC
>TRBV7-9|NA|NA|TRBJ2-7
CASSLVRWNDF
TGTGCCAGCAGCTTAGTGCGCTGGAATGACTTC
>TRBV19|NA|NA|TRBJ2-7
CASSIQGTYEQYF
TGTGCCAGTAGTATCCAGGGAACCTACGAGCAGTACTTC
>TRBV3-1|TRBD1|NA|TRBJ1-2
CASSRRLTGSNYGYTF
TGTGCCAGCAGTCGACGCTTGACAGGGTCTAACTATGGCTACACCTTC
>TRBV6-6|NA|NA|TRBJ1-1
CASTYRSRPFQAFF
TGTGCCAGCACTTACCGCTCGCGGCCGTTCCAAGCTTTCTTT
>TRBV29-1|NA|NA|TRBJ2-3
CSVDRVLHTDTQYF
TGCAGCGTTGACAGGGTACTCCACACAGATACGCAGTATTTT
>TRBV11-2|TRBD2|NA|TRBJ2-2
CASRLPSGIRANTGEPFF
TGTGCCAGCAGGCTGCCTAGCGGGATTAGGGCGAACACCGGGGAGCCGTTTTTT
>TRBV5-6|NA|NA|TRBJ2-3
CASSLIRRISTDTQYF
TGTGCCAGCAGCTTGATTCGACGGATTAGCACAGATACGCAGTATTTT
>TRBV12-3/TRBV12-4|NA|NA|TRBJ1-5
CASSLDRAGNQPQHF
TGTGCCAGCAGTTTAGACAGGGCTGGCAATCAGCCCCAGCATTTT
>TRBV7-3|NA|NA|TRBJ1-1
CASRQNPSNTEAFF
TGTGCCAGCAGGCAAAACCCGTCGAACACTGAAGCTTTCTTT
>TRBV20-1|NA|NA|TRBJ2-7
CSASFQDYPYEQYF
TGCAGTGCTAGTTTCCAGGACTACCCCTACGAGCAGTACTTC
>TRBV5-6|TRBD2|NA|TRBJ2-2
CASSSPHPGLANTGELFF
TGTGCCAGCAGCTCCCCACATCCGGGACTAGCGAACACCGGGGAGCTGTTTTTT
>TRBV20-1|NA|NA|TRBJ1-1
CSAVFTSNTEAFF
TGCAGTGCTGTGTTCACCTCGAACACTGAAGCTTTCTTT
>TRBV6-1|NA|NA|TRBJ2-3
CASSPGYSTDTQYF
TGTGCCAGCAGTCCAGGGTACAGCACAGATACGCAGTATTTT